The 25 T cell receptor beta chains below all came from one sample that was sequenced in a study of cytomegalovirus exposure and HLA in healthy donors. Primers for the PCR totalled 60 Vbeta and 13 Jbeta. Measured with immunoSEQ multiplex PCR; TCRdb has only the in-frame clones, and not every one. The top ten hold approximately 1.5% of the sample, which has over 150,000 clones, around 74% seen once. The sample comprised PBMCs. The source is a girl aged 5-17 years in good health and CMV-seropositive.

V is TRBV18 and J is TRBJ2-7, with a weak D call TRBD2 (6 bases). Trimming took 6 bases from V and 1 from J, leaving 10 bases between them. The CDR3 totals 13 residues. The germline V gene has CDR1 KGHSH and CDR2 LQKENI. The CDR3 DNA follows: TGTGCCAGCTCCCCGGGGGAGTCCTACGAGCAGTACTTC. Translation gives CASSPGESYEQYF.

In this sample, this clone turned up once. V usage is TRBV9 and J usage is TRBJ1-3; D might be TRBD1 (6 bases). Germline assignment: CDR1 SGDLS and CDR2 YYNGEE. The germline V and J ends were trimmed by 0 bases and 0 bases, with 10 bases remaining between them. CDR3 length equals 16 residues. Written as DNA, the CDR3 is TGTGCCAGCAGCGTAGGGCAGGGGAACTCTGGAAACACCATATATTTT. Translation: CASSVGQGNSGNTIYF.

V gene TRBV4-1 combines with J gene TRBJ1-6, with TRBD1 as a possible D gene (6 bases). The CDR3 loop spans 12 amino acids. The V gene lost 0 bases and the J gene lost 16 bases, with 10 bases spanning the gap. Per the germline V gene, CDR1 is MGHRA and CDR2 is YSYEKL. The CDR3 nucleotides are TGCGCCAGCAGCCAAGAAGGGGGATCTCTCCACTTT. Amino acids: CASSQEGGSLHF.

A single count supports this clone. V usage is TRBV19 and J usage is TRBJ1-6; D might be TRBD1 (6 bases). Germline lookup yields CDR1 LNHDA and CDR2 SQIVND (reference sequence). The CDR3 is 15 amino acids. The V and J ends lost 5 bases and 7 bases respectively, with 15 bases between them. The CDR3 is CASSLFGTGNSPLHF. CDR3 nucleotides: TGTGCCAGTAGTCTCTTCGGAACAGGGAATTCACCCCTCCACTTT.

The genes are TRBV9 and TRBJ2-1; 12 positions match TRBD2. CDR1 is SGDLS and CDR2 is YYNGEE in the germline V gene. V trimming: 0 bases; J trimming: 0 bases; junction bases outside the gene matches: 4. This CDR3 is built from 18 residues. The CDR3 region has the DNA TGTGCCAGCAGCGTAGGACTAGCGGGGGTCCGCTCCTACAATGAGCAGTTCTTC. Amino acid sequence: CASSVGLAGVRSYNEQFF. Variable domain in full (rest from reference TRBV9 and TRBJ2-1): DSGVTQTPKHLITATGQRVTLRCSPRSGDLSVYWYQQSLDQGLQFLIQYYNGEERAKGNILERFSAQQFPDLHSELNLSSLELGDSALYFCASSVGLAGVRSYNEQFFGPGTRLTVL.

The CDR3 region is CASAHSSAGTGELFF. Written as DNA, the CDR3 is TGTGCTAGTGCCCACTCCTCCGCGGGCACCGGGGAGCTGTTTTTT. The chain couples TRBV12-5 to TRBJ2-2; TRBD2 might be the D (5 bases). Germline V gene data show CDR1 as LGHNT and CDR2 as FRNRAP. With 7 bases removed from V and 4 bases from J, the gap between germline ends came to 16 bases. The CDR3 contains 15 residues.

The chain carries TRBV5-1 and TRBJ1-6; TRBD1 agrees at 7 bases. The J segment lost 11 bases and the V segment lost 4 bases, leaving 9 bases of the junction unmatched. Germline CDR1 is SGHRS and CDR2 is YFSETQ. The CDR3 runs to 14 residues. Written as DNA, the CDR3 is TGCGCCAGCAGCCCACGGGTCGACAGGGCACCCCTCCACTTT. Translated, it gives CASSPRVDRAPLHF. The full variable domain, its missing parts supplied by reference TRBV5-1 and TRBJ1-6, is KAGVTQTPRYLIKTRGQQVTLSCSPISGHRSVSWYQQTPGQGLQFLFEYFSETQRNKGNFPGRFSGRQFSNSRSEMNVSTLELGDSALYLCASSPRVDRAPLHFGNGTRLTVT.

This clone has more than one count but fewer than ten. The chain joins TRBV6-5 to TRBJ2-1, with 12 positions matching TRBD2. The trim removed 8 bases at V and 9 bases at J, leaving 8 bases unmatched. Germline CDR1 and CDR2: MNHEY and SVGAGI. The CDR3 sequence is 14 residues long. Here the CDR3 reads CASAASGGAVEQFF. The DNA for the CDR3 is TGTGCCAGCGCAGCTAGCGGGGGGGCGGTTGAGCAGTTCTTC.

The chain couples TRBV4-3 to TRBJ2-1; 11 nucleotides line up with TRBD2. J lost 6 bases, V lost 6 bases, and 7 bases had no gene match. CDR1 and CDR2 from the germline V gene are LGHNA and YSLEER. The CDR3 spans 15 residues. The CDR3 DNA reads TGCGCCAGCAGTCACTATAGCGGGGGGGGCAATGAGCAGTTCTTC. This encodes CASSHYSGGGNEQFF.

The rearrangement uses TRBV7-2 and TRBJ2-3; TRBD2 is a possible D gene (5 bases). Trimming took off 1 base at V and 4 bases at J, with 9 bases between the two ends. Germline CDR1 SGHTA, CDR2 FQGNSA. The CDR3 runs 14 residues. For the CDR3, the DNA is TGTGCCAGCAGCTTAGTATGGACTTCAGATACGCAGTATTTT. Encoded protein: CASSLVWTSDTQYF.

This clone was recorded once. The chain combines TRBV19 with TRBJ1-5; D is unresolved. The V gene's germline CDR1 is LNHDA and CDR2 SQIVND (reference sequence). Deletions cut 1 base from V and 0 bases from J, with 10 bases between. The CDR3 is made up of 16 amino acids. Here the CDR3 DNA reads TGTGCCAGTAGTATAGTCAACGGGTTTAGCAATCAGCCCCAGCATTTT. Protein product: CASSIVNGFSNQPQHF.

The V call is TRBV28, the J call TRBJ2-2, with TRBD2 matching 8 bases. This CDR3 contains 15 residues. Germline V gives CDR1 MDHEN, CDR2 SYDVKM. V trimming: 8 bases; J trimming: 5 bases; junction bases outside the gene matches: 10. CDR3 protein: CASLSGGPRTGELFF. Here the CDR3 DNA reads TGTGCCAGCCTGTCGGGGGGGCCACGGACCGGGGAGCTGTTTTTT. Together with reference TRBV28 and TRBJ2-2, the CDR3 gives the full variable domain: DVKVTQSSRYLVKRTGEKVFLECVQDMDHENMFWYRQDPGLGLRLIYFSYDVKMKEKGDIPEGYSVSREKKERFSLILESASTNQTSMYLCASLSGGPRTGELFFGEGSRLTVL.

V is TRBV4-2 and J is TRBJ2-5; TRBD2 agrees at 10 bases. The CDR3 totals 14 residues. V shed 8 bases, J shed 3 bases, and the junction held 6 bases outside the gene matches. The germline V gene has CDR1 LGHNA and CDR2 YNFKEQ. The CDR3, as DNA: TGTGCCAGCGGAAGCGGGGGGGCAGAAGAGACCCAGTACTTC. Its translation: CASGSGGAEETQYF.

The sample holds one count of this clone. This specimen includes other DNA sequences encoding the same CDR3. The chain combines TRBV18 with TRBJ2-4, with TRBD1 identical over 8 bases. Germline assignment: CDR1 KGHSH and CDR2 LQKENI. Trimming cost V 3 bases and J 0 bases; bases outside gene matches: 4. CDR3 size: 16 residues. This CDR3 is CASSPGTGLAKNIQYF. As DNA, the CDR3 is TGTGCCAGCTCACCCGGGACAGGACTAGCCAAAAACATTCAGTACTTC.

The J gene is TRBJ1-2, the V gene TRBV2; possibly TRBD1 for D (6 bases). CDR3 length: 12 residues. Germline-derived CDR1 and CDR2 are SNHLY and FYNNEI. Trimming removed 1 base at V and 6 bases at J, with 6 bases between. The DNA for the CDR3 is TGTGCCAGCAGTGAAGGGGGGCATGGCTACACCTTC. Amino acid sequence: CASSEGGHGYTF.

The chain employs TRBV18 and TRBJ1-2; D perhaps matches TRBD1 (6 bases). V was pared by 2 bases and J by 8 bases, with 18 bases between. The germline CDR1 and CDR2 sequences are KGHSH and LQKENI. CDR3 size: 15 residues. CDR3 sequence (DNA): TGTGCCAGCTCACCAGGGACGACAGGTACGGGAGGCTACACCTTC. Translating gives CASSPGTTGTGGYTF.

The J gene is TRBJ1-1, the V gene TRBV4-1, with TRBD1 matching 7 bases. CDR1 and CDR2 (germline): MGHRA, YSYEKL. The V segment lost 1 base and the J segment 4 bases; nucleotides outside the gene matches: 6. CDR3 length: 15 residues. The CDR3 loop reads CASSQVQGVSTEAFF. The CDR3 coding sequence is TGCGCCAGCAGCCAAGTTCAGGGGGTGTCCACTGAAGCTTTCTTT.

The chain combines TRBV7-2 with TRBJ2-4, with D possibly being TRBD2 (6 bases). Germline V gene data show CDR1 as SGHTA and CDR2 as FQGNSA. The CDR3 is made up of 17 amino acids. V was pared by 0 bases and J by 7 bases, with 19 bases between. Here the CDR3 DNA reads TGTGCCAGCAGCTTAGCGGGGGGTCCCGGGGTGGGGAACATTCAGTACTTC. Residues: CASSLAGGPGVGNIQYF.

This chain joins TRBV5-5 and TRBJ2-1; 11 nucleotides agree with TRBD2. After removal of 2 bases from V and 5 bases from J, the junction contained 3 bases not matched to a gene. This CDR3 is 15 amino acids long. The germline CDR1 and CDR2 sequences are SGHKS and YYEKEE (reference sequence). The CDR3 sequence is CASSFRLAGNNEQFF. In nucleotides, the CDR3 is TGTGCCAGCAGCTTTCGACTAGCGGGGAACAATGAGCAGTTCTTC.

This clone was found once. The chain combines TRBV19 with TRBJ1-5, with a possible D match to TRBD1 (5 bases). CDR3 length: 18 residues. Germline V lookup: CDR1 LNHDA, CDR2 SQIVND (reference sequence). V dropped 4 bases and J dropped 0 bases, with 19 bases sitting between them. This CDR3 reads CASSTFAIDRYSNQPQHF. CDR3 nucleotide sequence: TGTGCCAGTAGTACCTTTGCAATCGACAGATATAGCAATCAGCCCCAGCATTTT.

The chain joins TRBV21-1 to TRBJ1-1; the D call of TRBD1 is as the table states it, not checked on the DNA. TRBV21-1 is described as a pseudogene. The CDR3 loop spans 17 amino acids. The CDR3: CASSTDRGLTRDTEAFF. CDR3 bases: TGTGCCAGCAGCACGGACAGGGGCCTGACGAGAGACACTGAAGCTTTCTTT.

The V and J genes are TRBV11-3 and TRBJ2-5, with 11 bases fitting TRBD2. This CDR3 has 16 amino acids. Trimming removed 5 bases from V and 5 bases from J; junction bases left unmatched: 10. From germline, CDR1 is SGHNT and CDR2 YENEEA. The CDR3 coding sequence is TGTGCCAGCAGCACCCACATAGCGGGGGGGTTGGAGACCCAGTACTTC. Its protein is CASSTHIAGGLETQYF.

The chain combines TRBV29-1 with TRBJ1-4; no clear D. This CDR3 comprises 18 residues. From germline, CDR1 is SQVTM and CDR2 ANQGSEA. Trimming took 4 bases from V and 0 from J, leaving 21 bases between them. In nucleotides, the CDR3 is TGCAGCGTTGGAGGTCAGTCCCTATTAGCCCCAACTAATGAAAAACTGTTTTTT. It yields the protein CSVGGQSLLAPTNEKLFF.

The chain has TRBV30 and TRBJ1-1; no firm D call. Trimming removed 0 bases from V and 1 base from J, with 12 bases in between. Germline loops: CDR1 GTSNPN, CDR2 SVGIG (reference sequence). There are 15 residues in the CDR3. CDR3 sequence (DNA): TGTGCCTGGAGTGTACTGCCAGGTGGGAACACTGAAGCTTTCTTT. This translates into CAWSVLPGGNTEAFF.

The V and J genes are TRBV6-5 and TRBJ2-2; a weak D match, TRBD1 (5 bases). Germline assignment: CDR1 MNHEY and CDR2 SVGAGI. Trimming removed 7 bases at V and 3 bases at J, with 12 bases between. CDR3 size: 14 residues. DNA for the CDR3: TGTGCCAGCAACCGAGACAGTGACACCGGGGAGCTGTTTTTT. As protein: CASNRDSDTGELFF.